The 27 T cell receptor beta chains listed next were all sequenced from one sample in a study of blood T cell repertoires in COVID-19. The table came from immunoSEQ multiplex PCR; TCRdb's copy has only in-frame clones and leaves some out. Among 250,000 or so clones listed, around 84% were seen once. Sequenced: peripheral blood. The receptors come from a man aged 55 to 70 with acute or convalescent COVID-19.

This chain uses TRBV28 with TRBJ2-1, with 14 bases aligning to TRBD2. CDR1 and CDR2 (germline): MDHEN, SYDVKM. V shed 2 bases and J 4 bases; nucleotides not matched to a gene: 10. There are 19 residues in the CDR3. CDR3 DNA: TGTGCCAGCAGTTTAGCGGGACTAGCGGGAGCTGGGGCTTACAATGAGCAGTTCTTC. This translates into CASSLAGLAGAGAYNEQFF. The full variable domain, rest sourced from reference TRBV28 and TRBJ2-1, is DVKVTQSSRYLVKRTGEKVFLECVQDMDHENMFWYRQDPGLGLRLIYFSYDVKMKEKGDIPEGYSVSREKKERFSLILESASTNQTSMYLCASSLAGLAGAGAYNEQFFGPGTRLTVL.

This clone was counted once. The CDR3: CASLWDLGGLEFWYF. The CDR3 nucleotides read TGCGCCAGCCTCTGGGATCTCGGGGGACTAGAATTTTGGTACTTC. This chain joins TRBV5-1 and TRBJ2-4; 8 bases line up with TRBD2. The length of the CDR3 is 15 residues. J was trimmed by 15 bases and V by 7 bases; bases with no gene match: 21. Germline lookup yields CDR1 SGHRS and CDR2 YFSETQ. Together with reference TRBV5-1 and TRBJ2-4, the CDR3 gives the full variable domain: KAGVTQTPRYLIKTRGQQVTLSCSPISGHRSVSWYQQTPGQGLQFLFEYFSETQRNKGNFPGRFSGRQFSNSRSEMNVSTLELGDSALYLCASLWDLGGLEFWYFGAGTRLSVL.

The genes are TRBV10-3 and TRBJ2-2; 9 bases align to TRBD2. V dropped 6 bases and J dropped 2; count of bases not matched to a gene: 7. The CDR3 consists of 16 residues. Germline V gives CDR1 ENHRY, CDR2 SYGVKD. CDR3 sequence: CAISLRREGNTGELFF. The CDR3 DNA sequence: TGTGCCATCAGCCTACGGCGGGAGGGAAACACCGGGGAGCTGTTTTTT.

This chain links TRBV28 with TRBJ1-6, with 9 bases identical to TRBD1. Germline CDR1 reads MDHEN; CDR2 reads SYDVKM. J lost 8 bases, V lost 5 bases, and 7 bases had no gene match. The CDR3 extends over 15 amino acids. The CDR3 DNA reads TGTGCCAGCAGTGTTCCACAGGGGGCATATTCACCCCTCCACTTT. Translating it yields CASSVPQGAYSPLHF.

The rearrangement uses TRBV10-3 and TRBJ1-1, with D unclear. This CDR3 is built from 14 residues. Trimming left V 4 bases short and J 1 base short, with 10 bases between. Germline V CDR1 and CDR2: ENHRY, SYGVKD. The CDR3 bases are TGTGCCATCAGTGGGCGGCCGGGGAACACTGAAGCTTTCTTT. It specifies CAISGRPGNTEAFF.

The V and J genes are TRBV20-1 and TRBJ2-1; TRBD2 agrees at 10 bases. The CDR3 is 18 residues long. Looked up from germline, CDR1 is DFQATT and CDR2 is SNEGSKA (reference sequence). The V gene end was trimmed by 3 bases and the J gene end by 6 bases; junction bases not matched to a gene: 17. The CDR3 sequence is CSASRLAGMTVRVNEQFF. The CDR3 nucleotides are TGCAGTGCTAGTAGACTAGCGGGCATGACAGTACGGGTCAATGAGCAGTTCTTC.

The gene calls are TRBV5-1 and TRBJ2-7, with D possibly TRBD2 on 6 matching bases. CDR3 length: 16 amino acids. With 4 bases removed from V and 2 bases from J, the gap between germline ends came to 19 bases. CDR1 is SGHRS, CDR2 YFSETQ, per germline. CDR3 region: CASSVAGNRIAYEQYF. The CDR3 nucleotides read TGCGCCAGCAGCGTTGCGGGGAACAGGATAGCCTACGAGCAGTACTTC.

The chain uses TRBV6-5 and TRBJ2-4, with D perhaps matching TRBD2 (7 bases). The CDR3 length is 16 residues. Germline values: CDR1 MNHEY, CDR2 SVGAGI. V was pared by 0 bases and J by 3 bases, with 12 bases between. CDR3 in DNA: TGTGCCAGCAGTTACTCGGGGGGGGCCGTCAAAAACATTCAGTACTTC. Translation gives CASSYSGGAVKNIQYF.

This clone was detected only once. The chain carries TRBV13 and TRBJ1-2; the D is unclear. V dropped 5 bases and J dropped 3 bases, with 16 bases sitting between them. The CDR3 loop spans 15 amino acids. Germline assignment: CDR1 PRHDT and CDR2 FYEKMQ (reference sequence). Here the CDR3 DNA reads TGTGCCAGCAGCACCCCGACGATGACTGACTATGGCTACACCTTC. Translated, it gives CASSTPTMTDYGYTF.

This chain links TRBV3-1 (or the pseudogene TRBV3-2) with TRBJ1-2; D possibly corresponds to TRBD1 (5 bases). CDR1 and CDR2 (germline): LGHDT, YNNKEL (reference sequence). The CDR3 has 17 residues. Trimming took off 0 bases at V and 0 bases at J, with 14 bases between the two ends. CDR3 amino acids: CASSQELDTEANYGYTF. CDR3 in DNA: TGTGCCAGCAGCCAAGAGTTGGACACCGAAGCTAACTATGGCTACACCTTC.

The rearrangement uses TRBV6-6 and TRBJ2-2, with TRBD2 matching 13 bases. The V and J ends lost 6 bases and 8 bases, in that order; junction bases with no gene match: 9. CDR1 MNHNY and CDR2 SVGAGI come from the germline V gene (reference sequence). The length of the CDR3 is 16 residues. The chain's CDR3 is CASSPRGLAGVGELFF. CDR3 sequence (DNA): TGTGCCAGCAGCCCCAGAGGACTAGCGGGGGTGGGGGAGCTGTTTTTT.

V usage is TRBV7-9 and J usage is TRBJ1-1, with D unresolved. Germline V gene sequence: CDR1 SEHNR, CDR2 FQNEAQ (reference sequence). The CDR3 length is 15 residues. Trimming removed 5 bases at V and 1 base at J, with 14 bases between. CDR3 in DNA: TGTGCCAGCAGCCCCGGGGTTGGGCGGAACACTGAAGCTTTCTTT. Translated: CASSPGVGRNTEAFF. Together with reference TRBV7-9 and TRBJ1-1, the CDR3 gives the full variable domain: DTGVSQNPRHKITKRGQNVTFRCDPISEHNRLYWYRQTLGQGPEFLTYFQNEAQLEKSRLLSDRFSAERPKGSFSTLEIQRTEQGDSAMYLCASSPGVGRNTEAFFGQGTRLTVV.

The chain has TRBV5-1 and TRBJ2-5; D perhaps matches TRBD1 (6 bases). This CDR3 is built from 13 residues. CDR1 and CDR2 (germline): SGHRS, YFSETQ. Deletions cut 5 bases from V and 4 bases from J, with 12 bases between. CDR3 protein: CASRVQGAETQYF. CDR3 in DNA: TGCGCCAGCAGGGTACAGGGAGCAGAGACCCAGTACTTC.

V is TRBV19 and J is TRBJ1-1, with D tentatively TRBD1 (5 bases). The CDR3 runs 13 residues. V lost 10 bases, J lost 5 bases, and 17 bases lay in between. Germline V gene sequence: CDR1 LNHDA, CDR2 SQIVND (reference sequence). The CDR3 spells CATSPQGGTEAFF. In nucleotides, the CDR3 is TGTGCCACCTCCCCCCAGGGTGGAACTGAAGCTTTCTTT.

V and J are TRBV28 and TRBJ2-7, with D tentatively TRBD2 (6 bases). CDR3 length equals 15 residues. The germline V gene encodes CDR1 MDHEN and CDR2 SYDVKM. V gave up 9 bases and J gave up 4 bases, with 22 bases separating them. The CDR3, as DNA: TGTGCCAGTCTACCACAGGCCGGGAGCACTTACGAGCAGTACTTC. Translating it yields CASLPQAGSTYEQYF.

The CDR3 region is CASSQGLWEKLFF. For the CDR3, the DNA is TGCGCCAGCAGCCAAGGACTATGGGAAAAACTGTTTTTT. V is TRBV4-1 and J is TRBJ1-4; D unresolved. CDR1 and CDR2 from the germline V gene are MGHRA and YSYEKL. The CDR3 sequence is 13 residues long. V lost 1 base, J lost 8 bases, and 8 bases lay in between.

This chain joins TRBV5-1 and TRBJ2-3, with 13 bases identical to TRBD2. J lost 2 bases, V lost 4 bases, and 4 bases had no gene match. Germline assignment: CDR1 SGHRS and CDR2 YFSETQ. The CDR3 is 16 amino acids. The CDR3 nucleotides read TGCGCCAGCAGCGCCGGGACTAGCGGGAACACAGATACGCAGTATTTT. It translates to CASSAGTSGNTDTQYF.

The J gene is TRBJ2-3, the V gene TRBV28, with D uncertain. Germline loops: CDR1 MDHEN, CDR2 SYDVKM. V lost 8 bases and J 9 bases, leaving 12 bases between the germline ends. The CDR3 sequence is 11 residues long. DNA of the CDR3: TGTGCCAGCCCCTCCCTCTCCACGCAGTATTTT. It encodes CASPSLSTQYF.

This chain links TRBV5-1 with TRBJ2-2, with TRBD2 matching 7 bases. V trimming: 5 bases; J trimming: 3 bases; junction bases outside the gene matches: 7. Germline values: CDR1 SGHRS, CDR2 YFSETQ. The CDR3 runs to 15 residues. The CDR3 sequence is CASSEASGHTGELFF. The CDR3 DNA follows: TGCGCCAGCAGTGAGGCTAGCGGTCACACCGGGGAGCTGTTTTTT.

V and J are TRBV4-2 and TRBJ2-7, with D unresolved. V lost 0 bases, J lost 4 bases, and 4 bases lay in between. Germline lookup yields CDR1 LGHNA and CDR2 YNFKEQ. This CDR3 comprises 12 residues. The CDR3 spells CASSQDAYEQYF. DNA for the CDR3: TGTGCCAGCAGCCAAGATGCGTACGAGCAGTACTTC.

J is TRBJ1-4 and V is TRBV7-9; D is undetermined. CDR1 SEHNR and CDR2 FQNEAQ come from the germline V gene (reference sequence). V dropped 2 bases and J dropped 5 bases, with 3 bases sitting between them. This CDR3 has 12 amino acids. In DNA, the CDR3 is TGTGCCAGCAGCTTACCGAATGAAAAACTGTTTTTT. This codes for CASSLPNEKLFF.

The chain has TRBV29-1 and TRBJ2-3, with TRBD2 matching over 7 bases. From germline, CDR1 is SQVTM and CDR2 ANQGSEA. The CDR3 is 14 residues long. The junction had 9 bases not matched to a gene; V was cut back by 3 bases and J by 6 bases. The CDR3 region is CSVDSGGPGDTQYF. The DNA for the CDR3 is TGCAGCGTTGATTCGGGGGGACCGGGGGATACGCAGTATTTT.

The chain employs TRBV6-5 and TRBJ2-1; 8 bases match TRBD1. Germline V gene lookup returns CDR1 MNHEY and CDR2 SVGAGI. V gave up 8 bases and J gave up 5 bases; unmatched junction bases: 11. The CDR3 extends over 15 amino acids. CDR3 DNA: TGTGCCAGCCGAGGCGGGACAGGTGGGAACAATGAGCAGTTCTTC. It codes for CASRGGTGGNNEQFF.

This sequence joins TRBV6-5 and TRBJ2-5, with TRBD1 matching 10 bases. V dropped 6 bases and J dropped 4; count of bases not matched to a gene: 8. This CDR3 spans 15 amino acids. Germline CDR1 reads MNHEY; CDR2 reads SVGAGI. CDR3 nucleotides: TGTGCCAGCAGAAGGACAGGGGGAACAGGAGAGACCCAGTACTTC. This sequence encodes CASRRTGGTGETQYF.

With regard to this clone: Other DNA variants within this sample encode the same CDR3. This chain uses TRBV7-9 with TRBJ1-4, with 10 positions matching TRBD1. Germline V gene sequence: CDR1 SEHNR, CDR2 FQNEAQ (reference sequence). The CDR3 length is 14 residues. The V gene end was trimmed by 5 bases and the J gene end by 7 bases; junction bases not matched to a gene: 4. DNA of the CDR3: TGTGCCAGCAGCCGGGACAGGGGAGGTGAAAAACTGTTTTTT. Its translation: CASSRDRGGEKLFF.

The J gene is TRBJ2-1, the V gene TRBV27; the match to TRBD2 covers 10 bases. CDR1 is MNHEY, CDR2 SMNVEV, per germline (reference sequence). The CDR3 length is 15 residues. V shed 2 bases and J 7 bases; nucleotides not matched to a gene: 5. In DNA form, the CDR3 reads TGTGCCAGCAGTTTAGCTAGCGGGAGAGGTAATGAGCAGTTCTTC. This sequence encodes CASSLASGRGNEQFF.

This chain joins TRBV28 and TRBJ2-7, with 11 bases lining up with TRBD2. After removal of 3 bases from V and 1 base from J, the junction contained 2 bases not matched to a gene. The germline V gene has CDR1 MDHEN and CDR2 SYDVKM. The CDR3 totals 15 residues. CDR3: CASSFSGRASYEQYF. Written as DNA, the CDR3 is TGTGCCAGCAGTTTTAGCGGGAGGGCTTCCTACGAGCAGTACTTC.